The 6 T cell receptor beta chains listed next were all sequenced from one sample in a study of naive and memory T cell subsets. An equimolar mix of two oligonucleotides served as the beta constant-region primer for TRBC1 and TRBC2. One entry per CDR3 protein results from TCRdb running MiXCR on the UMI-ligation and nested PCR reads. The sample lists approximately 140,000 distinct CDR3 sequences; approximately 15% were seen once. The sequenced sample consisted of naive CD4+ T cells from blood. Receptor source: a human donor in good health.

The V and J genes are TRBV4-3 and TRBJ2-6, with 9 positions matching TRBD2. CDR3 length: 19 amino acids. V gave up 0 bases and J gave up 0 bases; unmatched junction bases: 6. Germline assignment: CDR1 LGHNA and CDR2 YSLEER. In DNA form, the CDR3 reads TGCGCCAGCAGCCAAGAGATGCCTAGCGGGGACTCTGGGGCCAACGTCCTGACTTTC. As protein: CASSQEMPSGDSGANVLTF.

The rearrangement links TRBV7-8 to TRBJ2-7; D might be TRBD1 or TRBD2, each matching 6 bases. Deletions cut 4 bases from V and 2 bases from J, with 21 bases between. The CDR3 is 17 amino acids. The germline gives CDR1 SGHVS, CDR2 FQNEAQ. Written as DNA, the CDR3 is TGTGCCAGCAGCTCAAACGGGGGCTCCCTAGCGCCCTACGAGCAGTACTTC. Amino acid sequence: CASSSNGGSLAPYEQYF.

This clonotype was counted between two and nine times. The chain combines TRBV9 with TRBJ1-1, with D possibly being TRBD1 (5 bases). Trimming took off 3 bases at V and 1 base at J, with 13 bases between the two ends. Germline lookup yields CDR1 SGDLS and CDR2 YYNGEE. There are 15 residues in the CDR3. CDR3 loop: CASSARLGQNTEAFF. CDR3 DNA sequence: TGTGCCAGCAGCGCTCGCCTCGGACAGAACACTGAAGCTTTCTTT.

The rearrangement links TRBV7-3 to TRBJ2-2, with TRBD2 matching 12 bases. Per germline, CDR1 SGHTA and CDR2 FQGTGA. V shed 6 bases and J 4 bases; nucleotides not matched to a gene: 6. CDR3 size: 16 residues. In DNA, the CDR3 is TGTGCCAGCAGTCGGACTAGCGGGGTGGGCACCGGGGAGCTGTTTTTT. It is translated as CASSRTSGVGTGELFF.

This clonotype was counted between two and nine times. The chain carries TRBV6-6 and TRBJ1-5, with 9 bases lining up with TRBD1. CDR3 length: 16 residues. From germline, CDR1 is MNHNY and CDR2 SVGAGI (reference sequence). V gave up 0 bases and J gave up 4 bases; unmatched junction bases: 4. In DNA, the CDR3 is TGTGCCAGCAGTTACTCACCGGGACAGGGAAATCAGCCCCAGCATTTT. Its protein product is CASSYSPGQGNQPQHF.

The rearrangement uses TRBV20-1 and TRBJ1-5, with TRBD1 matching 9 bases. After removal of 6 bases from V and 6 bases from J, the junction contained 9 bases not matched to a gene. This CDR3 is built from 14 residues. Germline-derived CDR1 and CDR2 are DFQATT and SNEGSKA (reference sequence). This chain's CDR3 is CSATTGGGSQPQHF. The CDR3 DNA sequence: TGCAGTGCGACCACAGGGGGCGGGAGTCAGCCCCAGCATTTT.